Listed below are T cell receptor beta chains from one sample, sequenced in a study of radiotherapy plus CTLA-4 blockade in lung cancer. Repertoires were generated with immunoSEQ multiplex PCR, while TCRdb's copy carries only in-frame clones and drops some. The profile shows roughly 53,000 clones, approximately 84% of them singletons. Sequenced here: peripheral blood, sampled from a patient treated with radiotherapy plus ipilimumab. The receptors come from a human donor with non-small cell lung cancer whose response to radiotherapy plus ipilimumab could not be evaluated. Both conserved end residues are part of each CDR3. The order of the fields is clone size, CDR3 length, V gene, J gene, D gene, CDR3 DNA, CDR3 protein. D genes are given only for firm matches. Clone size is shown for a subset of rows, as once, few, many or a class of expanded clone.

>-|13|TRBV28|TRBJ1-3|-
TGTGCCAGCACCGGGGTCAAACAGAACACCATATATTTT
CASTGVKQNTIYF
>once|16|TRBV2|TRBJ2-5|TRBD2
TGTGCCAGCAGTGAGGGGAGACTAGCGGGACAAGAGACCCAGTACTTC
CASSEGRLAGQETQYF
>once|15|TRBV28|TRBJ2-1|TRBD1
TGTGCCAGCAGTCTCACGGGACAGGCCTACAATGAGCAGTTCTTC
CASSLTGQAYNEQFF
>-|16|TRBV19|TRBJ2-2|TRBD2
TGTGCCAGTAGTTCCGGGACTAGCGCGAACACCGGGGAGCTGTTTTTT
CASSSGTSANTGELFF
>-|16|TRBV7-2|TRBJ2-7|-
TGTGCCAGCAGCTTGAGTTTAGCTAACCCTCCCTACGAGCAGTACTTC
CASSLSLANPPYEQYF
>-|14|TRBV19|TRBJ2-7|TRBD1
TGTGCCAGTAGTCTAACAGGGGTATCCTACGAGCAGTACTTC
CASSLTGVSYEQYF
>few|11|TRBV20-1|TRBJ1-2|-
TGCAGTCTACCCGGGGACTATGGCTACACCTTC
CSLPGDYGYTF
>-|16|TRBV27|TRBJ2-3|-
TGTGCCAGCAGTTTGTTGTCAGGGGAATTCGCAGATACGCAGTATTTT
CASSLLSGEFADTQYF
>-|13|TRBV27|TRBJ1-1|-
TGTGCCAGCAGAGTATTAGAGAACACTGAAGCTTTCTTT
CASRVLENTEAFF
>-|16|TRBV11-1|TRBJ2-7|-
TGTGCCAGCAGCTCCGGACAATACAGGGACCCCTACGAGCAGTACTTC
CASSSGQYRDPYEQYF
>-|14|TRBV25-1|TRBJ1-5|-
TGTGCCAGCAGCGATACAGGGAGTAGTCAGCCCCAGCATTTT
CASSDTGSSQPQHF
>-|13|TRBV7-9|TRBJ2-7|TRBD1
TGTGCCAGCAGCCCAGGGGGCACCTACGAGCAGTACTTC
CASSPGGTYEQYF
>-|14|TRBV7-2|TRBJ2-1|TRBD1
TGTGCCAGCACGGGACAGGGGGTCATCGGTGAGCAGTTCTTC
CASTGQGVIGEQFF
>few|15|TRBV4-3|TRBJ2-7|-
TGCGCCAGCAGCCAAGACAGGGGTCTTCTTAGCGAGCAGTACTTC
CASSQDRGLLSEQYF
>-|15|TRBV23-1|TRBJ1-2|-
TGCGCCAGCAGTCCCCCCAGGGAACCAAACTATGGCTACACCTTC
CASSPPREPNYGYTF